This T cell receptor beta chain is from a study of cytomegalovirus exposure and HLA in healthy donors. As for the study in general: Earlier, some 170 million T cells were analyzed, and 117 million unique TCR beta sequences were found among them.

Use of 60 Vbeta and 13 Jbeta primers characterized the PCR. As originally analysed: Counted up in a later analysis, unique TCR beta chains came to approximately 77 million, with about 9.9 million shared. Profiled with immunoSEQ multiplex PCR; TCRdb holds only in-frame clones, not every one. D and trimming were read from the DNA, whereas the V and J calls and clone size are those reported in that table. The sample comprises fewer than 95,000 clones, less than 80% of which are singletons, and about 22% rests with the top ten. With 6 bases clipped from V and 2 bases from J, the junction kept 4 bases outside the gene matches. The CDR3 loop spans 13 amino acids. Germline V gives CDR1 MNHNY, CDR2 SVGAGI (reference sequence).

The chain joins TRBV6-6 to TRBJ2-7, with 7 bases matching TRBD1. Sequenced material: PBMCs. The sequence came from a woman in her forties or fifties in good health and CMV-seropositive. Here the CDR3 reads CASSRTGTYEQYF. CDR3 in DNA: TGTGCCAGCAGCCGGACAGGCACCTACGAGCAGTACTTC.